This T cell receptor beta chain was captured by sequencing in a study of CD8 T cells in Susac syndrome. Germline lookup yields CDR1 SEHNR and CDR2 FQNEAQ (reference sequence). Between the trimmed V and J ends, which lost 5 bases and 0 bases, there was a span of 11 bases. This CDR3 has 14 residues. Reverse transcription of roughly 0.5 to 1 ug RNA was carried out with random hexamers. TCRdb re-derived calls from the immunoSEQ multiplex PCR reads in MiXCR, one entry per CDR3 protein. The table has 150,000 to 250,000 distinct CDR3 sequences, over 90% seen once. This receptor was identified in a human donor with multiple sclerosis. The J gene is TRBJ2-7, the V gene TRBV7-9; D possibly matches TRBD1 or TRBD2 (6 bases each). The sample consisted of CD4+ T cells from PBMCs. CDR3 DNA: TGTGCCAGCAGCGGGGGGCCTTCCTCCTACGAGCAGTACTTC. Translated, it gives CASSGGPSSYEQYF.